This TCR beta chain is from a study of CD8 T cells in ankylosing spondylitis. Overall study findings and caveats: One TCR beta motif, made up of roughly eight highly homologous variants, appeared characteristic of ankylosing spondylitis blood. Clones linked with disease were CD8+ and fairly uncommon in the peripheral blood. Reports say disease-linked clones showed up significantly more in matched ankylosing spondylitis synovial fluid.

The germline gives CDR1 SGHTA, CDR2 FQGNSA. The CDR3 has 13 amino acids. The germline V and J ends were trimmed by 3 bases and 0 bases, with 3 bases remaining between them. Making use of molecular barcodes, quantitative 5'-RACE generated TCR beta libraries. TCRdb reanalysed the 5' RACE reads using MiXCR and keeps one entry per CDR3 protein. Of about 33,000 distinct CDR3 sequences in the sample, around an eighth were seen once. This clonotype occurred many times. Its specificity is not known. The sequence came from a male donor with ankylosing spondylitis. This sequence joins TRBV7-2 and TRBJ2-1; no reliable D call. The sample consisted of synovial fluid, either unsorted or a sorted T cell fraction (not recorded which). The CDR3 sequence is CASSFVSYNEQFF. Here the CDR3 DNA reads TGTGCCAGCAGCTTTGTCTCCTACAATGAGCAGTTCTTC.